This TCR beta chain was identified in a study of cytomegalovirus exposure and HLA in healthy donors. Whole-study results and caveats: Certain sequence variants were highly shared and formed a cluster, and this cluster was likely a sequencing artifact. It was assumed in the presence/absence analyses that sequencing depth was roughly uniform across donors.

It was with 60 Vbeta and 13 Jbeta primers that the PCR ran. Data came from immunoSEQ multiplex PCR; TCRdb stores just in-frame clones and leaves some out. The repertoire holds about 140,000 clones, with approximately 82% as singletons. In regard to this clone: What it recognizes is unknown.

This receptor was obtained from a man aged 18-30 years in good health and CMV-seropositive. Sequences were obtained from PBMCs.

CDR3 coding DNA: TGTGCCAGCAGCCCCCTGATGTTGCTGAGGGACAGGGGGCCCAAAAACATTCAGTACTTC. This translates into CASSPLMLLRDRGPKNIQYF. J is TRBJ2-4 and V is TRBV28, with 12 positions matching TRBD1. After removal of 6 bases from V and 2 bases from J, the junction contained 17 bases not matched to a gene. CDR1 and CDR2 from the germline V gene are MDHEN and SYDVKM. This CDR3 is built from 20 residues.